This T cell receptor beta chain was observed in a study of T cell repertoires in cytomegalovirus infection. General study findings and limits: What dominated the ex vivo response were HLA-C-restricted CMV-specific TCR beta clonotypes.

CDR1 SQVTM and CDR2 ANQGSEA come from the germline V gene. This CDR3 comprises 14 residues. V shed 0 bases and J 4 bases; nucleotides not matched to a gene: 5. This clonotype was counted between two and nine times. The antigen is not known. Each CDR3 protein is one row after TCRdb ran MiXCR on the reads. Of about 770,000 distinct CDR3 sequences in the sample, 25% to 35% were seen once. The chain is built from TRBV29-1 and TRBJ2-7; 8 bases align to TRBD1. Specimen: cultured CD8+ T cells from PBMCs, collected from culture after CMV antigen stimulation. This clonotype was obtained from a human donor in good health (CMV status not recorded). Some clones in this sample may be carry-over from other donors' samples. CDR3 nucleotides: TGCAGCGTTGAAGACACAGGGGGTGCATACGAGCAGTACTTC. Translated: CSVEDTGGAYEQYF.